This T cell receptor (beta chain) was identified during a study of blood T cell repertoires in COVID-19. Trimming took 0 bases from V and 1 from J, leaving 10 bases between them. This CDR3 is built from 16 residues. Germline-derived CDR1 and CDR2 are GTSNPN and SVGIG (reference sequence). The method was immunoSEQ multiplex PCR; TCRdb's version includes in-frame clones alone and lacks a portion of them. Among around 80,000 clones listed, 65% to 85% were seen once. In this sample, this clone turned up once. The specimen sequenced was peripheral blood. The rearrangement uses TRBV30 and TRBJ2-6; D gene ambiguous. This TCR was recovered from a woman of 80 years or more with active or convalescent COVID-19. Here the CDR3 DNA reads TGTGCCTGGAGTGTTGGCTCCAGATCTGGGGCCAACGTCCTGACTTTC. Translated, it gives CAWSVGSRSGANVLTF. The whole variable domain, filled in from reference TRBV30 and TRBJ2-6, reads SQTIHQWPATLVQPVGSPLSLECTVEGTSNPNLYWYRQAAGRGLQLLFYSVGIGQISSEVPQNLSASRPQDRQFILSSKKLLLSDSGFYLCAWSVGSRSGANVLTFGAGSRLTVL.